The next 25 T cell receptor beta chains were all read from a single sample in a study of T cell responses to AZD1222 COVID-19 vaccine. Clones were read by immunoSEQ multiplex PCR, and TCRdb kept only the in-frame ones, dropping some. In the table there are about 120,000 clones, just over 85% of which are singletons. The sequenced sample was peripheral blood, obtained on day 0 of AZD1222 vaccination. Source of these receptors: an adult in good health.

The chain recombines TRBV4-2 with TRBJ2-3; 8 bases fit TRBD1. Looked up from germline, CDR1 is LGHNA and CDR2 is YNFKEQ. The CDR3 is made up of 16 amino acids. Trimming at V came to 1 base and at J to 2 bases, leaving 5 bases not matched to a gene. CDR3 amino acids: CASSQGTGTFTDTQYF. The CDR3 DNA sequence: TGTGCCAGCAGCCAAGGGACAGGGACTTTCACAGATACGCAGTATTTT.

This chain joins TRBV7-2 and TRBJ2-5; 13 positions agree with TRBD2. Germline assignment: CDR1 SGHTA and CDR2 FQGNSA. There are 18 residues in the CDR3. J gave up 6 bases and V 0 bases, and 10 bases lay outside the gene matches. CDR3 nucleotides: TGTGCCAGCAGCTTAGCGGTACTAGCGGGAGGGCCGGGAAAGACCCAGTACTTC. Translation gives CASSLAVLAGGPGKTQYF.

The sample holds one count of this clone. The gene calls are TRBV11-2 and TRBJ2-7; weak D call: TRBD2 (5 bases). The CDR3 spans 13 residues. V lost 5 bases and J lost 4, with 12 bases in between. Germline V gene data show CDR1 as SGHAT and CDR2 as FQNNGV. This chain's CDR3 is CASSDTSVYEQYF. The DNA of the CDR3 is TGTGCCAGCAGCGATACTAGTGTGTACGAGCAGTACTTC.

This clone was seen a single time. The genes are TRBV6-1 and TRBJ1-5, with 8 bases fitting TRBD1. Germline CDR1 and CDR2: MNHNS and SASEGT. Losses at the gene ends were 1 base for V and 4 bases for J; bases not matched to a gene: 0. There are 14 residues in the CDR3. CDR3 sequence: CASSEGQGNQPQHF. The CDR3 DNA is TGTGCCAGCAGTGAAGGACAGGGGAATCAGCCCCAGCATTTT.

The CDR3 DNA sequence: TGCAGTGCTAGTGCCAGCGGGAGTGCCAATGAGCAGTTCTTC. Translating gives CSASASGSANEQFF. J is TRBJ2-1 and V is TRBV20-1; 8 nucleotides line up with TRBD2. There are 14 residues in the CDR3. V lost 3 bases to trimming and J lost 6 bases; unmatched junction nucleotides: 7. Germline V gene lookup returns CDR1 DFQATT and CDR2 SNEGSKA (reference sequence).

The chain is built from TRBV10-2 and TRBJ2-7; D may correspond to TRBD1 or TRBD2 (6 bases each). The ends were cut back, 4 bases at V and 6 bases at J, with 13 bases in the middle. The CDR3 is 13 residues long. Germline CDR1 reads WSHSY; CDR2 reads SAAADI. The DNA for the CDR3 is TGCGCCAGCAGTGTCGGGGGCCCCCTCGAGCAGTACTTC. Translating gives CASSVGGPLEQYF.

This clone was picked up a small number of times. This sequence joins TRBV6-5 and TRBJ2-2, with a weak D call TRBD1 (6 bases). CDR3 length: 14 residues. CDR1 MNHEY and CDR2 SVGAGI come from the germline V gene. V lost 6 bases and J 0 bases, leaving 8 bases between the germline ends. DNA of the CDR3: TGTGCCAGCAGACCAGGGGCGAACACCGGGGAGCTGTTTTTT. Protein: CASRPGANTGELFF.

The chain joins TRBV6-1 to TRBJ2-1, with 10 nucleotides matching TRBD2. Germline values: CDR1 MNHNS, CDR2 SASEGT. V was clipped by 4 bases and J by 3 bases; unmatched bases: 12. This CDR3 is 18 amino acids long. The CDR3 nucleotides are TGTGCCAGCAGTGCTACCTCACCCGGACTAGCGGTCTACAATGAGCAGTTCTTC. Its translation: CASSATSPGLAVYNEQFF.

V is TRBV7-8 and J is TRBJ2-2, with 14 bases fitting TRBD2. Trimming removed 5 bases from V and 2 bases from J; junction bases left unmatched: 7. Germline CDR1 reads SGHVS; CDR2 reads FQNEAQ. The CDR3 consists of 18 residues. CDR3: CASSPRTSGGSNTGELFF. The CDR3 nucleotides are TGTGCCAGCAGCCCTCGGACTAGCGGGGGGTCAAACACCGGGGAGCTGTTTTTT.

This clone appeared a few times. CDR3 sequence: CASSQDRSTGGGSPLHF. CDR3 sequence (DNA): TGCGCCAGCAGCCAAGATCGGTCGACAGGGGGTGGTTCACCCCTCCACTTT. The chain recombines TRBV4-3 with TRBJ1-6, with 9 bases matching TRBD1. Germline CDR1 reads LGHNA; CDR2 reads YSLEER. The CDR3 is 17 residues long. V lost 0 bases, J lost 9 bases, and 9 bases stayed unmatched.

This chain links TRBV5-4 with TRBJ2-7; 10 bases are a match to TRBD2. The CDR3 runs 15 residues. CDR1 and CDR2 (germline): SGHNT, YYREEE (reference sequence). V was pared by 4 bases and J by 2 bases, with 6 bases of the junction left unmatched. This chain's CDR3 is CASSLWTSGTYEQYF. The CDR3 bases are TGTGCCAGCAGCCTTTGGACTAGCGGCACCTACGAGCAGTACTTC.

This rearrangement joins TRBV5-1 to TRBJ2-7; D uncertain. This CDR3 has 14 amino acids. Germline V gene lookup returns CDR1 SGHRS and CDR2 YFSETQ. Trimming took off 4 bases at V and 0 bases at J, with 11 bases between the two ends. The chain's CDR3 is CASSDRNPSYEQYF. The DNA for the CDR3 is TGCGCCAGCAGCGACCGAAACCCCTCCTACGAGCAGTACTTC.

This clone was picked up one time. V and J are TRBV6-1 and TRBJ1-2; D unresolved. CDR3 length: 16 residues. Germline CDR1 is MNHNS and CDR2 is SASEGT. The V gene lost 2 bases and the J gene lost 2 bases, with 15 bases spanning the gap. CDR3 amino acids: CASSEKEVPLNYGYTF. CDR3 sequence (DNA): TGTGCCAGCAGTGAAAAGGAGGTCCCGCTCAACTATGGCTACACCTTC.

V usage is TRBV9 and J usage is TRBJ2-7; a possible D gene is TRBD1 (5 bases). CDR3 size: 16 residues. Trimming stripped 0 bases from V and 6 bases from J, with 19 bases between. The V gene's germline CDR1 is SGDLS and CDR2 YYNGEE. DNA of the CDR3: TGTGCCAGCAGCGTAGGGGGCGGCGGAGTCGTAGGCGAGCAGTACTTC. This sequence encodes CASSVGGGGVVGEQYF.

This chain uses TRBV3-1 (or the pseudogene TRBV3-2) with TRBJ2-3; 10 nucleotides align to TRBD2. The CDR3 totals 16 residues. CDR1 LGHDT and CDR2 YNNKEL come from the germline V gene (reference sequence). The trim removed 4 bases at V and 7 bases at J, leaving 11 bases unmatched. CDR3 DNA sequence: TGTGCCAGCAGCCTCACTAGCGGGAAGGTTTGGAATACGCAGTATTTT. Translated, it gives CASSLTSGKVWNTQYF.

The chain recombines TRBV5-1 with TRBJ2-4; 8 bases agree with TRBD2. The CDR3 spans 16 residues. V gave up 0 bases and J gave up 8 bases; unmatched junction bases: 10. The germline V gene encodes CDR1 SGHRS and CDR2 YFSETQ. As DNA, the CDR3 is TGCGCCAGCAGCTTGGCACTCGGGAGGGGGGCGGACATTCAGTACTTC. This translates into CASSLALGRGADIQYF. The complete variable domain, with remaining parts taken from reference TRBV5-1 and TRBJ2-4, reads KAGVTQTPRYLIKTRGQQVTLSCSPISGHRSVSWYQQTPGQGLQFLFEYFSETQRNKGNFPGRFSGRQFSNSRSEMNVSTLELGDSALYLCASSLALGRGADIQYFGAGTRLSVL.

This rearrangement joins TRBV28 to TRBJ2-7, with 10 bases fitting TRBD1. Germline CDR1 is MDHEN and CDR2 is SYDVKM. The V gene end was trimmed by 5 bases and the J gene end by 4 bases; junction bases not matched to a gene: 8. The CDR3 is 15 residues long. The CDR3 reads CASSPPGQGWYEQYF. Written as DNA, the CDR3 is TGTGCCAGCAGTCCCCCGGGACAGGGGTGGTACGAGCAGTACTTC.

This rearrangement joins TRBV9 to TRBJ2-1; TRBD2 aligns across 8 bases. V was clipped by 3 bases and J by 12 bases; unmatched bases: 5. This CDR3 is 12 amino acids long. CDR1 and CDR2 (germline): SGDLS, YYNGEE. The CDR3 sequence is CASSASSGLQFF. CDR3 DNA: TGTGCCAGCAGCGCTTCTAGCGGGCTGCAGTTCTTC.

The chain employs TRBV7-2 and TRBJ2-2; 12 positions agree with TRBD2. CDR3 size: 15 residues. In germline, CDR1 is SGHTA, CDR2 FQGNSA. V shed 8 bases, J shed 1 base, and the junction held 2 bases outside the gene matches. The CDR3 DNA sequence: TGTGCCAGCGCGACTAGCGGGAGGAACACCGGGGAGCTGTTTTTT. It codes for CASATSGRNTGELFF.

V usage is TRBV18 and J usage is TRBJ2-2, with a weak D call TRBD2 (6 bases). CDR1 is KGHSH and CDR2 is LQKENI in the germline V gene. V lost 4 bases to trimming and J lost 0 bases, with 9 bases between them. The CDR3 sequence is 15 residues long. The CDR3 sequence: CASSREAANTGELFF. The CDR3 DNA sequence: TGTGCCAGCTCACGGGAGGCCGCGAACACCGGGGAGCTGTTTTTT.

The rearrangement joins TRBV19 to TRBJ2-6, with 10 bases lining up with TRBD1. Germline trimming cut 5 bases from V and 0 bases from J; bases unmatched to any gene: 10. This CDR3 has 19 amino acids. Germline CDR1 reads LNHDA; CDR2 reads SQIVND (reference sequence). The CDR3 coding sequence is TGTGCCAGTAGTCTGACCCGGGACAGGGGCTACTCTGGGGCCAACGTCCTGACTTTC. Translation: CASSLTRDRGYSGANVLTF.

The chain joins TRBV27 to TRBJ2-1; TRBD1 matches at 10 bases. The CDR3 is 16 residues long. The V gene's germline CDR1 is MNHEY and CDR2 SMNVEV (reference sequence). J lost 7 bases, V lost 5 bases, and 11 bases had no gene match. The CDR3 reads CASSAADRGFVNEQFF. The CDR3 bases are TGTGCCAGCAGTGCAGCGGACAGGGGGTTTGTGAATGAGCAGTTCTTC.

This chain uses TRBV23-1 with TRBJ1-5; D is ambiguous. TRBV23-1 is an ORF for which the function is uncertain. The V end lost 4 bases, the J end lost 10 bases, and 11 bases lay between the germline ends. This CDR3 is built from 12 residues. CDR3: CASSRTGRPQHF. DNA of the CDR3: TGCGCCAGCAGTCGGACGGGAAGACCCCAGCATTTT.

This chain connects TRBV19 to TRBJ1-3, with 7 bases identical to TRBD1. The CDR3 length is 14 residues. V was clipped by 7 bases and J by 0 bases; unmatched bases: 3. CDR1 LNHDA and CDR2 SQIVND come from the germline V gene (reference sequence). DNA of the CDR3: TGTGCCAGTACCGACAGGGTCTCTGGAAACACCATATATTTT. Residues: CASTDRVSGNTIYF.

The V gene is TRBV7-2, the J gene TRBJ1-5; TRBD1 matches 8 bases. V dropped 2 bases and J dropped 6; count of bases not matched to a gene: 9. The CDR3 is 16 amino acids. Germline CDR1 and CDR2: SGHTA and FQGNSA. The CDR3 DNA follows: TGTGCCAGCAGCTTACTTCAGGGGGCTCGCCTTCAGCCCCAGCATTTT. Translating it yields CASSLLQGARLQPQHF.